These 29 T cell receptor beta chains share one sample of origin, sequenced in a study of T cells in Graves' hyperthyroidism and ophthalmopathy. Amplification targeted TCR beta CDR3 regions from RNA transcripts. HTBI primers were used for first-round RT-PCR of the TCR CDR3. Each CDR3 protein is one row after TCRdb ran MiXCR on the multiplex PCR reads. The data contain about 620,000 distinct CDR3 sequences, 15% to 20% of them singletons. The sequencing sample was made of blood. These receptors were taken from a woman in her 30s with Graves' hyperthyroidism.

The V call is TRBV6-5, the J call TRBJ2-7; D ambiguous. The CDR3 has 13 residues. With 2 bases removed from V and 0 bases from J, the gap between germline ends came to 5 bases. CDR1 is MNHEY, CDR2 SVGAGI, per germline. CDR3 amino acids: CASSYLVSYEQYF. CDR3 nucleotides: TGTGCCAGCAGTTACCTCGTCTCCTACGAGCAGTACTTC.

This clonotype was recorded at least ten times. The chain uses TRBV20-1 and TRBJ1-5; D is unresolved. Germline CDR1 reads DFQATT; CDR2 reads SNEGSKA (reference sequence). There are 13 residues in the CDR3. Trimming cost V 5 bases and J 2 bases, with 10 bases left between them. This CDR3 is CSAPDGGNQPQHF. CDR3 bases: TGCAGTGCTCCGGACGGAGGCAATCAGCCCCAGCATTTT.

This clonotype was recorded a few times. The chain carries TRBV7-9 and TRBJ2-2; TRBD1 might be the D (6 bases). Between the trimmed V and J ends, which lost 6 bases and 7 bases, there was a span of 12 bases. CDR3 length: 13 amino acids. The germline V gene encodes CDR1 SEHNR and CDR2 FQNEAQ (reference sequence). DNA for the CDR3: TGTGCCAGCAGGAGACAGGAGAGCGGGGAGCTGTTTTTT. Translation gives CASRRQESGELFF.

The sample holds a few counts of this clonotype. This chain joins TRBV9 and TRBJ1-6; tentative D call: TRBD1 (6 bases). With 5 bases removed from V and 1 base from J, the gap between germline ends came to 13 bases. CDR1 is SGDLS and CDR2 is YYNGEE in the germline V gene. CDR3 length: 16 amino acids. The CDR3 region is CASSAKGESYNSPLHF. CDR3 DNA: TGTGCCAGCAGTGCTAAGGGGGAGTCCTATAATTCACCCCTCCACTTT.

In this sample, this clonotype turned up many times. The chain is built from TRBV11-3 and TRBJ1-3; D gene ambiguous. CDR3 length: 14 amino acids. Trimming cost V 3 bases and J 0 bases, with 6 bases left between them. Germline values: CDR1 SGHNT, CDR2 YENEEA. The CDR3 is CASSFDGSGNTIYF. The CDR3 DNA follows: TGTGCCAGCAGCTTTGACGGCTCTGGAAACACCATATATTTT.

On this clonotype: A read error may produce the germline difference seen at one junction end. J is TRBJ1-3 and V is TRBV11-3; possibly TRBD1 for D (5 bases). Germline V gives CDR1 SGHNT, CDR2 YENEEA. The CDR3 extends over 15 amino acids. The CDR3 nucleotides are TGTGCCAGCAGCTTTCGGGGGTTAAGTGGAACCACCATATATTTT. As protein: CASSFRGLSGTTIYF.

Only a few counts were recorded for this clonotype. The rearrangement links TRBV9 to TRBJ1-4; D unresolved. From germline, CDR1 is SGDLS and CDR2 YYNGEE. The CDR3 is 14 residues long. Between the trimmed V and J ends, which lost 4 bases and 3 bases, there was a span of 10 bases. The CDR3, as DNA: TGTGCCAGCAGCCCCCGAAACTCTAATGAAAAACTGTTTTTT. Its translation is CASSPRNSNEKLFF.

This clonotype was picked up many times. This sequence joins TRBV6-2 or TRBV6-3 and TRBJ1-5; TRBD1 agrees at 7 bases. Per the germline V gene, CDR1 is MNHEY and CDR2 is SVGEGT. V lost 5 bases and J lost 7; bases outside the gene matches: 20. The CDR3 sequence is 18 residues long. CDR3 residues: CASSARTGAFDFIQPQHF. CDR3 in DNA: TGTGCCAGCAGTGCCAGGACAGGAGCCTTCGATTTTATCCAGCCCCAGCATTTT.

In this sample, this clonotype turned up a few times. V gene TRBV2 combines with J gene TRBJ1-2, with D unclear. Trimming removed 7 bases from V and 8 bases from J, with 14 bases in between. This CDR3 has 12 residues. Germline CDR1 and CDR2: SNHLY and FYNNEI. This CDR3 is CASTVDKLGYTF. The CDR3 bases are TGTGCCAGCACGGTAGATAAGCTCGGCTACACCTTC. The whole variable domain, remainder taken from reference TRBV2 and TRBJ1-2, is EPEVTQTPSHQVTQMGQEVILRCVPISNHLYFYWYRQILGQKVEFLVSFYNNEISEKSEIFDDQFSVERPDGSNFTLKIRSTKLEDSAMYFCASTVDKLGYTFGSGTRLTVV.

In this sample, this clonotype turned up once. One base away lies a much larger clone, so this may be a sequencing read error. In DNA form, the CDR3 reads TGTGCCAGCAGCCCAACTAGCGGGAGCGCCTCCTACAATGAGCAGTACTTC. As protein: CASSPTSGSASYNEQYF. The genes are TRBV11-2 and TRBJ2-1; 11 nucleotides agree with TRBD2. The J call may be in error: the DNA end matches TRBJ2-7 better. Germline V gene data show CDR1 as SGHAT and CDR2 as FQNNGV. This CDR3 spans 17 amino acids.

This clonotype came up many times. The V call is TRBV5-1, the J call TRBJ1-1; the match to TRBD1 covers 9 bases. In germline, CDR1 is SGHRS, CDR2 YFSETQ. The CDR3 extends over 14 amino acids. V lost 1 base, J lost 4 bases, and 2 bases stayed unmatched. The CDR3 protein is CASSLMTGGTEAFF. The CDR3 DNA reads TGCGCCAGCAGCTTGATGACAGGGGGCACTGAAGCTTTCTTT.

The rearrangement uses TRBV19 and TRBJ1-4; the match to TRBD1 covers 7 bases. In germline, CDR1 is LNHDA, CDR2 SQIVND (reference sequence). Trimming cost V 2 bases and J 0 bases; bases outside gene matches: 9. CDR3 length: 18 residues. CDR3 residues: CASSIIGVGTATNEKLFF. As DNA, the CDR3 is TGTGCCAGTAGTATAATCGGTGTGGGGACAGCAACTAATGAAAAACTGTTTTTT. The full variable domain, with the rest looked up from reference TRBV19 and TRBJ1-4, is DGGITQSPKYLFRKEGQNVTLSCEQNLNHDAMYWYRQDPGQGLRLIYYSQIVNDFQKGDIAEGYSVSREKKESFPLTVTSAQKNPTAFYLCASSIIGVGTATNEKLFFGSGTQLSVL.

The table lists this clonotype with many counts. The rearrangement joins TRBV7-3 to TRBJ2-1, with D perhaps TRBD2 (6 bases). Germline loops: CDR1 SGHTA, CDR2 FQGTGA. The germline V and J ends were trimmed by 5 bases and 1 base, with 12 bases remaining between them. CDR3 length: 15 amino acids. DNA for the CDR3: TGTGCCAGCAGCCCGATCGGGAGTTCCTACAATGAGCAGTTCTTC. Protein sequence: CASSPIGSSYNEQFF. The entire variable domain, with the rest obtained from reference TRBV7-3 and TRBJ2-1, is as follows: GAGVSQTPSNKVTEKGKYVELRCDPISGHTALYWYRQSLGQGPEFLIYFQGTGAADDSGLPNDRFFAVRPEGSVSTLKIQRTERGDSAVYLCASSPIGSSYNEQFFGPGTRLTVL.

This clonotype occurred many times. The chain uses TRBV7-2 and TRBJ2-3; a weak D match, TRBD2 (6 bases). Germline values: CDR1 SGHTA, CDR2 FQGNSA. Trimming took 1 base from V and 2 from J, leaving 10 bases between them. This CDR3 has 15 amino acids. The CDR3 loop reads CASSLVPGDTDTQYF. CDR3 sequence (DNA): TGTGCCAGCAGCTTAGTTCCGGGAGACACAGATACGCAGTATTTT. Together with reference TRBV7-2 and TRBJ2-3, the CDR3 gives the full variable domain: GAGVSQSPSNKVTEKGKDVELRCDPISGHTALYWYRQSLGQGLEFLIYFQGNSAPDKSGLPSDRFSAERTGGSVSTLTIQRTQQEDSAVYLCASSLVPGDTDTQYFGPGTRLTVL.

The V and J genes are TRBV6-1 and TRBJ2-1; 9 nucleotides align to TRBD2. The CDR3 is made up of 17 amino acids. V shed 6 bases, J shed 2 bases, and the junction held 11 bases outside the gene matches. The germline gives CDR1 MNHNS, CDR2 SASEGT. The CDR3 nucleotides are TGTGCCAGCAGCTCTTTAGCGGGGGCTAGCCCCTACAATGAGCAGTTCTTC. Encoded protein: CASSSLAGASPYNEQFF.

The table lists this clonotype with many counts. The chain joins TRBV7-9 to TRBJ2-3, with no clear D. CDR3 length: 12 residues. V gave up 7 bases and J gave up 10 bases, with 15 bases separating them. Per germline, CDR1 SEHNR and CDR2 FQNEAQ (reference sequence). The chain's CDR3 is CASNPFGYPQYF. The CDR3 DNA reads TGTGCCAGCAATCCGTTCGGATATCCGCAGTATTTT.

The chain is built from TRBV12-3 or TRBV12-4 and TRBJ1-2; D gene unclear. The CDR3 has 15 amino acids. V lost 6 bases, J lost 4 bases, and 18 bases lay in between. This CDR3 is CASRPGMTLFYGYTF. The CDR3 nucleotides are TGTGCCAGCAGACCCGGCATGACCCTTTTCTATGGCTACACCTTC.

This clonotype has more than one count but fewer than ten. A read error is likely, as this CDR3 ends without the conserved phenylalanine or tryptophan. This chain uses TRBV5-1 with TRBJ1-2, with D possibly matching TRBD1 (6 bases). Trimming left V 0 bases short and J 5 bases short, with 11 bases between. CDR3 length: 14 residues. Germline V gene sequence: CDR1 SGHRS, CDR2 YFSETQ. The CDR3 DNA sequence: TGCGCCAGCAGCTTGGACAGGGAATTATATGGCTACACCCTC. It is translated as CASSLDRELYGYTL.

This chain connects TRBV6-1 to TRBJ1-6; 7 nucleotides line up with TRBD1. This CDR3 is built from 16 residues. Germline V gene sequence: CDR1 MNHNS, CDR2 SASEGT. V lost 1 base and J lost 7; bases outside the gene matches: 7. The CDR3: CASSEGPGQRNSPLHF. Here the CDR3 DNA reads TGTGCCAGCAGTGAAGGCCCGGGACAGAGAAATTCACCCCTCCACTTT.

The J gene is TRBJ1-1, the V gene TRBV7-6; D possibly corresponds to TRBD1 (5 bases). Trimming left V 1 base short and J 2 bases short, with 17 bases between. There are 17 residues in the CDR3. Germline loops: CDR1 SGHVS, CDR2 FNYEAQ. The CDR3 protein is CASSLGRSGTGNTEAFF. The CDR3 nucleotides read TGTGCCAGCAGCTTAGGACGATCCGGGACGGGAAACACTGAAGCTTTCTTT.

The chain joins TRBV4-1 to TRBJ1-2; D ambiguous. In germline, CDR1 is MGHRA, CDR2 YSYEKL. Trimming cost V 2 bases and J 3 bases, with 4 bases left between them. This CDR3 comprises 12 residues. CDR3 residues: CASSQFYYGYTF. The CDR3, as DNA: TGCGCCAGCAGCCAATTTTACTATGGCTACACCTTC.

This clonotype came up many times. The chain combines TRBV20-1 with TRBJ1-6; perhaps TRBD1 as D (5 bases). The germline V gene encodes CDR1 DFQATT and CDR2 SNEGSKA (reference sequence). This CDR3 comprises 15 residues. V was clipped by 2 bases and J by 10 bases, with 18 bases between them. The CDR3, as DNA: TGCAGTGCTAGACCGGGGGAGGGAACTGCATCACCCCTCCACTTT. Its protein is CSARPGEGTASPLHF.

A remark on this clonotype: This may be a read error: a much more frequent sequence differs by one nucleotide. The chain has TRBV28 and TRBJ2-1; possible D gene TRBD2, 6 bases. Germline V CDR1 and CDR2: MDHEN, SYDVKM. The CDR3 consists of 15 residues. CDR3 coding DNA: TGTGCCTCTACGATTGCGGGGACCTCCTACAATGAGCGGTTCTTC. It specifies CASTIAGTSYNERFF. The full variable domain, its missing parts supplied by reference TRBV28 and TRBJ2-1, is DVKVTQSSRYLVKRTGEKVFLECVQDMDHENMFWYRQDPGLGLRLIYFSYDVKMKEKGDIPEGYSVSREKKERFSLILESASTNQTSMYLCASTIAGTSYNERFFGPGTRLTVL.

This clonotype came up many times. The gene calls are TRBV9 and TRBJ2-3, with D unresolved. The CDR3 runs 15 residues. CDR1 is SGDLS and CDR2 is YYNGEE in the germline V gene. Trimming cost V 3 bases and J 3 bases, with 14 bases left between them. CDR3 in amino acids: CASSASLSGTDTQYF. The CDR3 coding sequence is TGTGCCAGCAGCGCGTCCCTGTCAGGAACAGATACGCAGTATTTT.

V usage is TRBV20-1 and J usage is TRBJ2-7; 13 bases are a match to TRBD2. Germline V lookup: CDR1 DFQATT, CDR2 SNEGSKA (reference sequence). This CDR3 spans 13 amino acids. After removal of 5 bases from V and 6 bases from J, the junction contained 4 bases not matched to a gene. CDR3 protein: CSAWTSGSGEQYF. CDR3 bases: TGCAGTGCTTGGACTAGCGGGAGTGGCGAGCAGTACTTC.

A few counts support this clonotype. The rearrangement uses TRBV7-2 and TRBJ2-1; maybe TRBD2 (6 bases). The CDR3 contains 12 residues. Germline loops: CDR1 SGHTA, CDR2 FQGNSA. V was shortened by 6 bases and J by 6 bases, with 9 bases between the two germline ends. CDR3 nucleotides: TGTGCCAGCAGGGAGGAGGGCAATGAGCAGTTCTTC. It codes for CASREEGNEQFF.

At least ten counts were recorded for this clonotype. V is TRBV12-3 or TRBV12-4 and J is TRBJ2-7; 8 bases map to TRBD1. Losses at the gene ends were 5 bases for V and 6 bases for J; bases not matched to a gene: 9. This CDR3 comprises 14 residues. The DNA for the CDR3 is TGTGCCAGCAGTCCCAGGACAGGGAAGGCCGAGCAGTACTTC. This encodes CASSPRTGKAEQYF.

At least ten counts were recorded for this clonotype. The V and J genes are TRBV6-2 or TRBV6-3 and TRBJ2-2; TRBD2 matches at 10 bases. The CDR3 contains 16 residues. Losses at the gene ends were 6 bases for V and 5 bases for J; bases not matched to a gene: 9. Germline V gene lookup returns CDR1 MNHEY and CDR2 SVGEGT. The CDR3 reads CASRLAGVGETGELFF. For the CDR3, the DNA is TGTGCCAGCAGGCTAGCGGGAGTCGGTGAGACCGGGGAGCTGTTTTTT.

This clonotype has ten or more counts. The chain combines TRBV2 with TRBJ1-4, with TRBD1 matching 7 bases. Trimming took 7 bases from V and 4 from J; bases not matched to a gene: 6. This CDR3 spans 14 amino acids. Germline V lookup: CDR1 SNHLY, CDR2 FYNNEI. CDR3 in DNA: TGTGCCAGCAAGGGGGACAGCCATAATGAAAAACTGTTTTTT. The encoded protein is CASKGDSHNEKLFF.